These T cell receptor beta chains were read from a single sample in a study of T cell responses to AZD1222 COVID-19 vaccine. Clones were read by immunoSEQ multiplex PCR, and TCRdb kept only the in-frame ones, dropping some. The sample includes more than 150,000 clones, around nine tenths seen only once; the top ten take approximately 1.5%. Here the sequenced sample was peripheral blood, taken on day 0 of AZD1222 vaccination. Source of these receptors: an adult in good health. CDR3s include the opening cysteine and the closing phenylalanine or tryptophan. The D gene is left open where the match is weak. Size values are once, few and many counts, or a class for expanded clones, and some rows have none.

D	J	V	size	DNA	CDR3
TRBD2	TRBJ2-5	TRBV4-1	NA	TGCGCCAGCAGCCCCCGGAGAGCGGCGGGGGGGAAAGAGACCCAGTACTTC	CASSPRRAAGGKETQYF
NA	TRBJ1-6	TRBV2	NA	TGTGCCAGCAGTGAAGAAGGGATTTCTTCACCCCTCCACTTT	CASSEEGISSPLHF
NA	TRBJ1-2	TRBV23-1	once	TGCGCCAGCAGTCCTTATAGCTCGGGATCCTATGGCTACACCTTC	CASSPYSSGSYGYTF
NA	TRBJ1-4	TRBV3-1/TRBV3-2	NA	TGTGCCAGCAGCCGGAGCACACCTAATGAAAAACTGTTTTTT	CASSRSTPNEKLFF
NA	TRBJ2-3	TRBV2	NA	TGTGCCAGCAGGCCCCTACAGGGATTCACAGATACGCAGTATTTT	CASRPLQGFTDTQYF
NA	TRBJ1-1	TRBV29-1	NA	TGCAGCGTTGTGGACAGCCGACAAGCTTTCTTT	CSVVDSRQAFF
TRBD1	TRBJ1-1	TRBV7-9	NA	TGTGCCAGCAGACGACAGGGAGGTTTAACTGAAGCTTTCTTT	CASRRQGGLTEAFF
TRBD2	TRBJ2-1	TRBV6-2/TRBV6-3	NA	TGTGCCAGCAGTCCAAGGACTAGCGGGGGGCCGCGCTCCTACAATGAGCAGTTCTTC	CASSPRTSGGPRSYNEQFF
NA	TRBJ1-3	TRBV29-1	once	TGCAGCGTTGAATCTGAGGACTTCCGGGGAAACACCATATATTTT	CSVESEDFRGNTIYF
NA	TRBJ1-2	TRBV30	few	TGTGCCTGGATGGCACTTCAGGGGTCTGGCTACACCTTC	CAWMALQGSGYTF
NA	TRBJ1-1	TRBV11-3	once	TGTGCCAGCACCCCTGGGCGACGGACTGAAGCTTTCTTT	CASTPGRRTEAFF
NA	TRBJ1-5	TRBV3-1/TRBV3-2	NA	TGTGCCAGCAGCCAAGAAAGCAGACAGAATAGCAATCAGCCCCAGCATTTT	CASSQESRQNSNQPQHF
TRBD2	TRBJ2-1	TRBV6-1	NA	TGTGCCAGCAGTGGACTAGCGGGCGACCCCTCGTACAATGAGCAGTTCTTC	CASSGLAGDPSYNEQFF
NA	TRBJ2-3	TRBV24-1	NA	TGTGCCACCAGTGCCCCGTCCTATTCCACAGATACGCAGTATTTT	CATSAPSYSTDTQYF
TRBD1	TRBJ1-4	TRBV6-5	NA	TGTGCCAGCAGGGAGACAGGGGGAAGTGAAAAACTGTTTTTT	CASRETGGSEKLFF
TRBD1	TRBJ1-1	TRBV29-1	once	TGCAGCGTTAACCGGGACAGGGCTGAAGCTTTCTTT	CSVNRDRAEAFF
TRBD2	TRBJ2-5	TRBV19	NA	TGTGCCAGTAGTATCCTAGCGGGACGCCAAGAGACCCAGTACTTC	CASSILAGRQETQYF
NA	TRBJ1-6	TRBV6-1	NA	TGTGCCAGCAGTGAACCCCCGCAGGGGTTGCGATCACCCCTCCACTTT	CASSEPPQGLRSPLHF
NA	TRBJ1-2	TRBV27	NA	TGTGCCAGCAGTCCCCTCGGGGCGGCTACGTCTGGCTACACCTTC	CASSPLGAATSGYTF
NA	TRBJ2-1	TRBV5-1	once	TGCGCCAGCAGCTTGGATGCGAATAGGCGGCAGTTCTTC	CASSLDANRRQFF
NA	TRBJ1-5	TRBV30	NA	TGTGCCGGAAGTCAGCCCCAGCATTTT	CAGSQPQHF
NA	TRBJ2-1	TRBV5-4	NA	TGTGCCAGCAATCGTGGGGCGGATAACAATGAGCAGTTCTTC	CASNRGADNNEQFF
NA	TRBJ1-1	TRBV20-1	NA	TGCAGTGCTAGTCGGGGAGGCACTGAAGCTTTCTTT	CSASRGGTEAFF
NA	TRBJ2-1	TRBV5-1	NA	TGCGCCACCAGAGACAACGTGGGGGCCCATGAGCAGTTCTTC	CATRDNVGAHEQFF
NA	TRBJ1-1	TRBV4-1	NA	TGCGCCAGCAGCCAATACAGTATGAACACTGAAGCTTTCTTT	CASSQYSMNTEAFF
TRBD2	TRBJ2-7	TRBV18	NA	TGTGCCAGCTCACGCGGTGGGGGGGGCTACGAGCAGTACTTC	CASSRGGGGYEQYF
NA	TRBJ1-5	TRBV28	NA	TGTGCCAGCAAGGATTCAGATAGCAATCAGCCCCAGCATTTT	CASKDSDSNQPQHF
NA	TRBJ1-5	TRBV20-1	NA	TGCAGTGCTAGTACATTACCCCATAGCAATCAGCCCCAGCATTTT	CSASTLPHSNQPQHF
TRBD1	TRBJ1-4	TRBV5-1	NA	TGCGCCAGCAGCGCATCAACAGGGGGCGCGGTGGAAAAACTGTTTTTT	CASSASTGGAVEKLFF
TRBD2	TRBJ2-3	TRBV5-1	NA	TGCGCCAGCAGCACCCTAGCGGGGGGGCCGAATACGCAGTATTTT	CASSTLAGGPNTQYF
NA	TRBJ1-2	TRBV24-1	NA	TGTGCCACCTCTTCCGGGCCTAACTATGGCTACACCTTC	CATSSGPNYGYTF